This note documents a single T cell receptor beta chain sequence. Its specificity is unknown. These data come from a study of T cell responses to AZD1222 COVID-19 vaccine. General observations from the study: Repertoire sampling happened only post peak T cell response.

Sequenced by immunoSEQ multiplex PCR; TCRdb stores in-frame clones only, minus some. This table has 150,000 to 200,000 clones, 90% appearing once. Per the germline V gene, CDR1 is SEHNR and CDR2 is FQNEAQ (reference sequence). V gave up 5 bases and J gave up 6 bases, with 7 bases separating them. There are 11 residues in the CDR3. The TCR originated in an adult who received the AZD1222 COVID-19 vaccine. The specimen was peripheral blood, collected 28 days after the second AZD1222 dose. The V call is TRBV7-9, the J call TRBJ1-2; D unresolved. CDR3 protein: CASSRVDGYTF. In DNA, the CDR3 is TGTGCCAGCAGCCGCGTCGATGGCTACACCTTC.